One sample yielded the 13 T cell receptor beta chains listed below, sequenced in a study of T-cell memory formation after mild COVID-19. TCRdb re-derived calls from the 5' RACE reads in MiXCR, one entry per CDR3 protein. The top ten hold 20% to 25% of the sample, which has about 320,000 distinct CDR3 sequences, roughly 13% seen once. Sequencing input: PBMCs or a T cell subset sorted from them (not recorded which). The receptors here all came from a man between 18 and 29 years old who had mild COVID-19 (a few samples of this study predate the infection). Cell type and time point are not known.

The chain has TRBV12-3 or TRBV12-4 and TRBJ2-3, with D possibly matching TRBD2 (5 bases). Trimming took 5 bases from V and 2 from J, leaving 11 bases between them. This CDR3 region has 14 residues. The CDR3 spells CASSPSPTTDTQYF. The CDR3 coding sequence is TGTGCCAGCAGTCCTAGCCCGACCACAGATACGCAGTATTTT.

This clonotype was picked up a small number of times. The rearrangement joins TRBV4-2 to TRBJ2-3; no clear D gene. Trimming cost V 0 bases and J 0 bases, with 13 bases left between them. CDR1 and CDR2 from the germline V gene are LGHNA and YNFKEQ. The CDR3 has 17 amino acids. CDR3 bases: TGTGCCAGCAGCCAAGAGCCAGCGTTTACTAGCACAGATACGCAGTATTTT. Protein sequence: CASSQEPAFTSTDTQYF.

V gene TRBV6-2 or TRBV6-3 combines with J gene TRBJ1-5; 8 bases are shared with TRBD1. Looked up from germline, CDR1 is MNHEY and CDR2 is SVGEGT. V was clipped by 6 bases and J by 5 bases; unmatched bases: 9. The CDR3 covers 15 residues. CDR3 in amino acids: CASRKTGANDQPQHF. In nucleotides, the CDR3 is TGTGCCAGCAGAAAGACAGGGGCTAACGATCAGCCCCAGCATTTT.

The V and J genes are TRBV24-1 and TRBJ2-3, with 10 bases aligning to TRBD2. V dropped 4 bases and J dropped 2; count of bases not matched to a gene: 5. The CDR3 contains 16 residues. Per germline, CDR1 KGHDR and CDR2 SFDVKD. CDR3 DNA sequence: TGTGCCACCAGTGAACAACTAGCGGGGTACACAGATACGCAGTATTTT. This encodes CATSEQLAGYTDTQYF.

This chain uses TRBV6-4 with TRBJ2-1; D is undetermined. The V end lost 3 bases, the J end lost 0 bases, and 9 bases lay between the germline ends. The CDR3 extends over 15 amino acids. Germline V gene data show CDR1 as MRHNA and CDR2 as SNTAGT. The CDR3 DNA reads as TGTGCCAGCAGTGATCGTCTAAGCTCCTACAATGAGCAGTTCTTC. Translating it yields CASSDRLSSYNEQFF.

The table lists this clonotype with a few counts. The rearrangement uses TRBV20-1 and TRBJ2-7; TRBD2 might be the D (7 bases). The CDR3 consists of 11 residues. Trimming removed 5 bases at V and 7 bases at J, with 12 bases between. CDR1 is DFQATT, CDR2 SNEGSKA, per germline (reference sequence). CDR3: CSASGGQEQYV. As DNA, the CDR3 is TGCAGTGCTTCCGGGGGGCAGGAGCAGTACGTC.

V usage is TRBV5-1 and J usage is TRBJ2-3, with D possibly called TRBD1 or TRBD2 (5 bases each). The V end was cut by 0 bases, the J end by 2 bases, with 10 bases between. There are 15 residues in the CDR3. Germline CDR1 is SGHRS and CDR2 is YFSETQ. The CDR3 sequence is CASSLEGRHTDTQYF. The CDR3 coding sequence is TGCGCCAGCAGCTTGGAGGGACGGCACACAGATACGCAGTATTTT.

The chain employs TRBV6-5 and TRBJ2-2; D unresolved. V was trimmed by 5 bases and J by 4 bases, leaving 8 bases between them. The V gene's germline CDR1 is MNHEY and CDR2 SVGAGI. The CDR3 runs to 13 residues. DNA of the CDR3: TGTGCCAGCAGTCCCGGGCTCACCGGGGAGCTGTTTTTT. Its translation: CASSPGLTGELFF.

The chain uses TRBV6-6 and TRBJ2-3; 7 positions agree with TRBD2. After removal of 2 bases from V and 6 bases from J, the junction contained 2 bases not matched to a gene. The V gene's germline CDR1 is MNHNY and CDR2 SVGAGI (reference sequence). The CDR3 covers 13 residues. This CDR3 is CASSYGREDTQYF. CDR3 nucleotides: TGTGCCAGCAGTTACGGGAGGGAGGATACGCAGTATTTT.

This clonotype showed up just a few times. The rearrangement links TRBV7-6 to TRBJ1-6, with D uncertain. Germline lookup yields CDR1 SGHVS and CDR2 FNYEAQ. The CDR3 covers 12 residues. Deletions cut 5 bases from V and 6 bases from J, with 5 bases between. CDR3 loop: CASSQLNSPLHF. CDR3 coding DNA: TGTGCCAGCAGCCAACTTAATTCACCCCTCCACTTT.

The table lists this clonotype with a few counts. The chain uses TRBV4-1 and TRBJ2-3, with 11 nucleotides matching TRBD2. The CDR3 is 18 amino acids. Per germline, CDR1 MGHRA and CDR2 YSYEKL. Trimming at V came to 5 bases and at J to 0 bases, leaving 10 bases not matched to a gene. The CDR3 region has the DNA TGCGCCAGCAGCGCTATCTCGAGACTAGCGGGGAGCACAGATACGCAGTATTTT. This encodes CASSAISRLAGSTDTQYF.

This clonotype was detected many times. The J gene is TRBJ2-3, the V gene TRBV5-1; a possible D gene is TRBD1 (6 bases). The V end was cut by 4 bases, the J end by 4 bases, with 10 bases between. The CDR3 totals 13 residues. CDR1 is SGHRS and CDR2 is YFSETQ in the germline V gene. The CDR3 DNA follows: TGCGCCAGCAGCGGCGAGGGGGCAGATACGCAGTATTTT. Translated: CASSGEGADTQYF.

The CDR3: CASSLYGGGNTDTQYF. For the CDR3, the DNA is TGTGCCAGCAGCTTATATGGCGGGGGCAACACAGATACGCAGTATTTT. J is TRBJ2-3 and V is TRBV7-2; weak D call: TRBD2 (7 bases). V shed 2 bases and J shed 2 bases, with 14 bases lying between them. Germline loops: CDR1 SGHTA, CDR2 FQGNSA. The CDR3 is 16 residues long.